Below, one T cell receptor beta chain is given with its context. An end of the junction differs from the germline gene, which may be a read error. This specimen belongs to a study of regulatory T cells in long-lasting Graves disease. Time point given: newly diagnosed GD, antithyroid drugs for less than 3 months. From PBMCs, RNA was extracted and then used to make the TCR library. With iRepertoire HTBI primers and Arm-PCR of CDR3 regions, TCR beta libraries were built. Each CDR3 protein is one row after TCRdb ran MiXCR on the multiplex PCR reads. The sample has about 440,000 distinct CDR3 sequences; around 17% are singletons. There are 15 residues in the CDR3. The V gene's germline CDR1 is SGHAT and CDR2 FQDESV (reference sequence). This same sample was also taken into another study, of T cells in Graves' hyperthyroidism and ophthalmopathy.

Sequences were derived from peripheral blood mononuclear cells (PBMCs), sampled at new diagnosis, from a patient treated with antithyroid drugs. The clonotype was recovered from a woman aged 25 to 45 with Graves disease. V usage is TRBV11-1 and J usage is TRBJ2-5; perhaps TRBD1 as D (7 bases). The CDR3 here is CASSLGGQMAETQYF. The CDR3 bases are TGCGCCAGCAGCTTGGGGGGACAGATGGCAGAGACCCAGTACTTC.